Below are 7 T cell receptor beta chains sequenced from a single sample in a study of spatial heterogeneity in lung cancer. The time point denotes: blood at routine non-recurrence follow-up after resection. TCRdb re-called the 5' RACE reads with MiXCR, one entry per CDR3 protein. The table includes tens of thousands of distinct CDR3 sequences, just under 20% detected once. The sequences come from PBMCs, collected at follow-up. Receptors originate from a male donor with early-stage non-small cell lung cancer.

This clonotype appeared a few times. The chain carries TRBV5-1 and TRBJ1-2; TRBD1 matches 9 bases. Germline CDR1 and CDR2: SGHRS and YFSETQ. With V trimmed by 7 bases and J by 6 bases, 7 bases remained unmatched. The CDR3 is 13 residues long. The CDR3 DNA reads TGCGCCAGCTCACAGGGGGCTCTCGATGGCTACACCTTC. Protein product: CASSQGALDGYTF.

The CDR3 region has the DNA TGTGCCAGCAGCCAAGGACTAGCGGGAGGGAGCAAGCAGTACTTC. This sequence encodes CASSQGLAGGSKQYF. The V call is TRBV3-1, the J call TRBJ2-7, with 14 bases matching TRBD2. The V gene's germline CDR1 is LGHDT and CDR2 YNNKEL (reference sequence). The ends lost 1 base at V and 8 bases at J; junction bases unmatched: 4. This CDR3 contains 15 residues.

This chain uses TRBV5-1 with TRBJ2-3; 8 positions match TRBD1. CDR3 length equals 16 residues. Unmatched junction bases numbered 12, after V lost 5 bases and J lost 4 bases. Germline V gene lookup returns CDR1 SGHRS and CDR2 YFSETQ. The CDR3 nucleotides read TGCGCCAGCAGGGACTCCATCGGGACAGGTGCAGATACGCAGTATTTT. It translates to CASRDSIGTGADTQYF. Full variable domain (missing parts from reference TRBV5-1 and TRBJ2-3): KAGVTQTPRYLIKTRGQQVTLSCSPISGHRSVSWYQQTPGQGLQFLFEYFSETQRNKGNFPGRFSGRQFSNSRSEMNVSTLELGDSALYLCASRDSIGTGADTQYFGPGTRLTVL.

CDR3 residues: CSARGDYSGSQETQYF. DNA of the CDR3: TGCAGTGCTAGAGGAGACTATAGCGGGTCCCAAGAGACCCAGTACTTC. The chain combines TRBV20-1 with TRBJ2-5, with 7 bases aligning to TRBD2. Per the germline V gene, CDR1 is DFQATT and CDR2 is SNEGSKA (reference sequence). V gave up 1 base and J gave up 1 base; unmatched junction bases: 9. The CDR3 spans 16 residues.

This chain uses TRBV10-2 with TRBJ2-1; 11 nucleotides agree with TRBD2. J lost 10 bases, V lost 5 bases, and 10 bases had no gene match. Germline loops: CDR1 WSHSY, CDR2 SAAADI. CDR3 length equals 15 residues. CDR3 in DNA: TGCGCCAGCAGTTACACTAGCGGGAGCGTAGGCGAGCAGTTCTTC. Its protein product is CASSYTSGSVGEQFF.

This clonotype occurred a few times. The rearrangement links TRBV12-3 or TRBV12-4 to TRBJ2-5; the D gene is possibly TRBD1 (6 bases). Trimming pared 8 bases from V and 5 bases from J, leaving 15 bases between. This CDR3 comprises 13 residues. CDR3 residues: CASSKTGDETQYF. CDR3 DNA sequence: TGTGCCAGCTCGAAGACAGGAGACGAGACCCAGTACTTC.

The chain is built from TRBV4-1 and TRBJ2-3, with TRBD1 as a possible D gene (5 bases). The CDR3 is 18 amino acids. Trimming took 2 bases from V and 0 from J, leaving 18 bases between them. CDR1 and CDR2 (germline): MGHRA, YSYEKL. The CDR3 coding sequence is TGCGCCAGCAGCCAACTAAGCGTGGGGCAGGGCAGCACAGATACGCAGTATTTT. Translated: CASSQLSVGQGSTDTQYF.